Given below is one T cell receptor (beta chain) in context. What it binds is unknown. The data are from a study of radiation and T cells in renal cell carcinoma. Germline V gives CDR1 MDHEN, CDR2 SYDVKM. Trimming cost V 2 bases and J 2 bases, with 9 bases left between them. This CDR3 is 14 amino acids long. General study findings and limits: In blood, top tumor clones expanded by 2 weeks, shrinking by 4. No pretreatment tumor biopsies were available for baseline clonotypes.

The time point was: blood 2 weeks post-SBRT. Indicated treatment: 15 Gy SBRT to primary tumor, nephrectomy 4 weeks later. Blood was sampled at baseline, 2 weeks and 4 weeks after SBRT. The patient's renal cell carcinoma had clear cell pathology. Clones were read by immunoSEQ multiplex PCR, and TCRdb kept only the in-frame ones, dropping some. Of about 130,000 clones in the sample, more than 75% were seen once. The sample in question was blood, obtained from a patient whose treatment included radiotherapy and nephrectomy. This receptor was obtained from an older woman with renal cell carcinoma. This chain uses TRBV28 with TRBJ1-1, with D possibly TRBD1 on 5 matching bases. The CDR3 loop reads CASSLTGPNTEAFF. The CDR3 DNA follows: TGTGCCAGCAGTTTAACAGGCCCCAACACTGAAGCTTTCTTT.